A selection of T cell receptor beta chains follows, all from one sample in a study of cytomegalovirus exposure and HLA in healthy donors. Profiling relied on immunoSEQ multiplex PCR, and the TCRdb table lists in-frame clones only, not all of them. The specimen's table records approximately 180,000 clones. Input material: PBMCs. These TCRs come from a man aged 25 to 40 in good health and CMV-seronegative. Each CDR3 is given with its conserved first and last residue. Each record gives: CDR3 DNA, CDR3 protein, J gene, D gene, V gene. A D gene is named only where the DNA matches it firmly.

cdr3_nt: TGTGCCAGCTCTACAGGGCGCGACACTGAAGCTTTCTTT; cdr3_aa: CASSTGRDTEAFF; j_call: TRBJ1-1; d_call: .; v_call: TRBV6-5
cdr3_nt: TGCGCCAGCAGCCAAAATCTCCTGTTACAGTGGCAGTACTTC; cdr3_aa: CASSQNLLLQWQYF; j_call: TRBJ2-7; d_call: .; v_call: TRBV4-1
cdr3_nt: TGTGCCAGCAGCGTAGGATGGACTAGCGGACCAGATACGCAGTATTTT; cdr3_aa: CASSVGWTSGPDTQYF; j_call: TRBJ2-3; d_call: TRBD2; v_call: TRBV9
cdr3_nt: TGCGCCAGCAGCCCACCCCAAGGACTAGCGGGAGACAGTGAGCAGCTCTTC; cdr3_aa: CASSPPQGLAGDSEQLF; j_call: TRBJ2-1; d_call: TRBD2; v_call: TRBV5-1
cdr3_nt: TGTGCCAGCAGTGAAGGGGGACACCCAGGGTATGGCTACACCTTC; cdr3_aa: CASSEGGHPGYGYTF; j_call: TRBJ1-2; d_call: .; v_call: TRBV6-1
cdr3_nt: TGTGCCAGCAGGGTGGGGAGTATGAACACTGAAGCTTTCTTT; cdr3_aa: CASRVGSMNTEAFF; j_call: TRBJ1-1; d_call: .; v_call: TRBV2
cdr3_nt: TGTGCCAGCAGCCAGCTACCGGGACAGGTAGACGAGCAGTACTTC; cdr3_aa: CASSQLPGQVDEQYF; j_call: TRBJ2-7; d_call: TRBD1; v_call: TRBV14
cdr3_nt: TGTGCCACTGGGGAGAGTGACACTGAAGCTTTCTTT; cdr3_aa: CATGESDTEAFF; j_call: TRBJ1-1; d_call: .; v_call: TRBV28
cdr3_nt: TGTGCCAGCAGCGCACACGACAGGGACCCATCTGGCTACACCTTC; cdr3_aa: CASSAHDRDPSGYTF; j_call: TRBJ1-2; d_call: TRBD1; v_call: TRBV9
cdr3_nt: TGTGCCAGCAGGGGTCGACTAGTGAACACCGGGGAGCTGTTTTTT; cdr3_aa: CASRGRLVNTGELFF; j_call: TRBJ2-2; d_call: .; v_call: TRBV7-9
cdr3_nt: TGTGCCAGCAGCTTAGTTGGGGGCGGCTACGAGCAGTACTTC; cdr3_aa: CASSLVGGGYEQYF; j_call: TRBJ2-7; d_call: .; v_call: TRBV7-9
cdr3_nt: TGTGCCAGCAGCGGCGGAAACACTGAAGCTTTCTTT; cdr3_aa: CASSGGNTEAFF; j_call: TRBJ1-1; d_call: .; v_call: TRBV9
cdr3_nt: TGTGCCAGCAGCACTGAGGACAGGGGATACGAGCAGTACTTC; cdr3_aa: CASSTEDRGYEQYF; j_call: TRBJ2-7; d_call: TRBD1; v_call: TRBV13
cdr3_nt: TGTGCCAGCAGAGGGACTAGCGGGAGTGCTAGCTCCTACAATGAGCAGTTCTTC; cdr3_aa: CASRGTSGSASSYNEQFF; j_call: TRBJ2-1; d_call: TRBD2; v_call: TRBV25-1
cdr3_nt: TGTGCCAGCAGCTTAGGGGAACTAGCGGGCCAAAATGAGCAGTTCTTC; cdr3_aa: CASSLGELAGQNEQFF; j_call: TRBJ2-1; d_call: TRBD2; v_call: TRBV7-6
cdr3_nt: TGTGCCAGCAGTCAGGGGACAGCTTTCAATGAAAAACTGTTTTTT; cdr3_aa: CASSQGTAFNEKLFF; j_call: TRBJ1-4; d_call: TRBD1; v_call: TRBV28
cdr3_nt: TGCGCCAGCAGCTTGGCCACGACTAGGAACAATGAGCAGTTCTTC; cdr3_aa: CASSLATTRNNEQFF; j_call: TRBJ2-1; d_call: .; v_call: TRBV5-1
cdr3_nt: TGCGCCAGCAGCTTGGGGGGACAGGAAGAGACCCAGTACTTC; cdr3_aa: CASSLGGQEETQYF; j_call: TRBJ2-5; d_call: TRBD1; v_call: TRBV5-1
cdr3_nt: TGTGCCAGCAGTCCCCTAGGGGGCCCCGCTAGTGGCTACACCTTC; cdr3_aa: CASSPLGGPASGYTF; j_call: TRBJ1-2; d_call: TRBD1; v_call: TRBV27
cdr3_nt: TGTGCCAGCAGCGCCTTGGGCAGGGGACAAGACTATGGCTACACCTTC; cdr3_aa: CASSALGRGQDYGYTF; j_call: TRBJ1-2; d_call: .; v_call: TRBV5-4
cdr3_nt: TGTGCCAGCAGTTTTGGCTCCTCTGGAAACACCATATATTTT; cdr3_aa: CASSFGSSGNTIYF; j_call: TRBJ1-3; d_call: .; v_call: TRBV28
cdr3_nt: TGTGCCACCAGCAAACCAGGGAATCAGCCCCAGCATTTT; cdr3_aa: CATSKPGNQPQHF; j_call: TRBJ1-5; d_call: .; v_call: TRBV15
cdr3_nt: TGTGCCAGCAGCCTAAATCCTAGCGGGGGGGGCTATGAGCAGTTCTTC; cdr3_aa: CASSLNPSGGGYEQFF; j_call: TRBJ2-1; d_call: TRBD2; v_call: TRBV7-2
cdr3_nt: TGTGCCAGCAGCCCCGACAGGGGCCGCACTGAAGCTTTCTTT; cdr3_aa: CASSPDRGRTEAFF; j_call: TRBJ1-1; d_call: TRBD1; v_call: TRBV7-2
cdr3_nt: TGTGCCAGCAGCACAGAGACAGGGATTGAGTACTTC; cdr3_aa: CASSTETGIEYF; j_call: TRBJ2-7; d_call: TRBD1; v_call: TRBV7-6
cdr3_nt: TGTGCCAGCAGCCCTACCACGGGCCGAGCGGCCCAGTACTTC; cdr3_aa: CASSPTTGRAAQYF; j_call: TRBJ2-5; d_call: .; v_call: TRBV7-7
cdr3_nt: TGTGCCAGCAGTTACGAGAGAGGGGAAGCTTTCTTT; cdr3_aa: CASSYERGEAFF; j_call: TRBJ1-1; d_call: .; v_call: TRBV6-5
cdr3_nt: TGCAGCGTTGGAGGGGGACAGAGCAATCAGCCCCAGCATTTT; cdr3_aa: CSVGGGQSNQPQHF; j_call: TRBJ1-5; d_call: TRBD1; v_call: TRBV29-1
cdr3_nt: TGTGCCAGCAGTGGGGGGGGCGGGAGATTGGAGACCCAGTACTTC; cdr3_aa: CASSGGGGRLETQYF; j_call: TRBJ2-5; d_call: .; v_call: TRBV6-8
cdr3_nt: TGTGCCAGCAGTCGACCGGGACAGGTCTACGAGCAGTACTTC; cdr3_aa: CASSRPGQVYEQYF; j_call: TRBJ2-7; d_call: TRBD1; v_call: TRBV6-5
cdr3_nt: TGCGCCAGCACAATACTAGGACTAGCGGGGGTGGAGACCCAGTACTTC; cdr3_aa: CASTILGLAGVETQYF; j_call: TRBJ2-5; d_call: TRBD2; v_call: TRBV5-1
cdr3_nt: TGTGCCAGCTCACCGGGGGACAGGACAGATACGCAGTATTTT; cdr3_aa: CASSPGDRTDTQYF; j_call: TRBJ2-3; d_call: TRBD1; v_call: TRBV18
cdr3_nt: TGTGCCAGTAGTCTGGGCGGGAGGGCCTTTTACAATGAGCAGTTCTTC; cdr3_aa: CASSLGGRAFYNEQFF; j_call: TRBJ2-1; d_call: TRBD2; v_call: TRBV19
cdr3_nt: TGTGCCAGCAGCCTCCGGGACAGGGGGCCTTTCGAGCAGTACTTC; cdr3_aa: CASSLRDRGPFEQYF; j_call: TRBJ2-7; d_call: TRBD1; v_call: TRBV6-5
cdr3_nt: TGTGCCAGCAGCTTGAGGGAGGACATGGCATATCACTATATAGAGCAGTACTTC; cdr3_aa: CASSLREDMAYHYIEQYF; j_call: TRBJ2-7; d_call: .; v_call: TRBV5-6